This TCR beta chain was sequenced in a study of OX40 agonist ivuxolimab in advanced cancers. About the study as a whole: Ivuxolimab, which targeted the costimulatory receptor OX40 (CD134), was an agonistic, fully human IgG2 monoclonal antibody. In the dose-escalation cohort, around four fifths of patients were male, and the mean age was approximately 60 years, with a range of about 23 to 85. Of the approximately 54 dose-escalation patients, hepatocellular carcinoma was present in 19, melanoma in roughly 15, renal cell carcinoma in 9 and head and neck cancer in 9. Prior anti-PD-1, anti-PD-L1 or anti-CTLA-4 therapy was permitted, and checkpoint inhibitors had been received by 30% to 40% of dose-escalation patients. Partial responses were achieved by three dose-escalation patients, of whom one had hepatocellular carcinoma and two had cutaneous melanoma. Peripheral TCRbeta sequencing aimed to test whether ivuxolimab altered TCR sequence diversity and caused clonal T-cell expansion. Intravenous ivuxolimab was administered to patients every 2 weeks at six dose levels: 0.01, 0.1, 0.3, 1.5, 3 and 10 mg/kg. The paper reports the monotherapy dose-escalation portion (N ≈ 52 patients) of the phase I ivuxolimab trial.

Study-level results and caveats: In the 0.1-3.0 mg/kg groups, partial responders were among the patients with the lowest normalized peripheral clonal expansion, particularly in CD8+ T cells. Antigen specificity was not determined for the clonally expanded peripheral T cells. Low levels of normalized T-cell clonal expansion were also seen in some patients who did not respond. After ivuxolimab, expanded clones were on average more numerous among CD8+ T cells than among CD4+ T cells. At doses of 0.1 to 3.0 mg/kg, clonal expansion of both CD4+ and CD8+ blood T cells was observed from baseline to week 6.

As for this clone: Its antigen is not yet known. Per-base quality was not reported, and no clone a single base away is much larger than it.

Patients with a history of autoimmune disease or receiving systemic immunosuppression were excluded from the trial. Peripheral blood for TCR sequencing was collected from all dose cohorts at baseline, on cycle 4 day 1, and on cycle 7 day 1. Samples came from an open-label, multicenter, first-in-human phase I dose-escalation trial of ivuxolimab. Adults with locally advanced or metastatic melanoma, renal cell, hepatocellular, or head and neck squamous cell carcinoma were enrolled in the trial. Before TCR sequencing, CD4+ T cells and CD8+ T cells were sorted from peripheral blood as separate populations. Genomic DNA was extracted from sorted cells for sequencing of the TCRbeta CDR3 region. The immunoSEQ Assay was used to sequence the TCRbeta CDR3 regions. The source is immuneACCESS, and TCRdb retained only in-frame sequences with V and J called. Part of the clones is not carried over; for the studies checked, unresolved V genes explain less than half of this, and the remainder is unexplained. This sample holds around 120,000 clones; over 75% were observed only once. The ten largest clones capture approximately 0.51% of the sample.

The trim is 5 bases for V and 5 bases for J, with a gap of 15 bases between the germline ends. CDR1 is given as SGHTA and CDR2 as FQGNSA, both from the germline V gene. From its cysteine to its phenylalanine, the CDR3 spans 14 amino acids. Solely the CDR3 DNA is kept, with 42 bases framed from the first base. This TCR was recovered from an adult with an advanced solid tumor such as melanoma, head and neck, liver or kidney cancer. Sequences were derived from CD4+ or CD8+ T cells sorted from blood, sampled in a trial of the OX40 agonist ivuxolimab. The receptor chain draws on TRBV7-2 and TRBJ1-1; confidence is insufficient to name the D gene. The nucleotide sequence reads as follows: TGTGCCAGCAGCAACACGGTAACGTCAACTGAAGCTTTCTTT. It translates to CASSNTVTSTEAFF.